Reported below is one T cell receptor (beta chain). These data come from a study of glioma-infiltrating T cells after dendritic cell vaccination. Some clones are missing from TCRdb's copy, which holds only in-frame ones; the method was immunoSEQ multiplex PCR. The table has 70,000 to 100,000 clones, 83% seen once. Time point described: after dendritic cell vaccination, including at tumor progression/relapse. No glioblastoma patient carried an isocitrate dehydrogenase mutation. CDR1 is SGHAT and CDR2 is FQNNGV in the germline V gene. Trimming cost V 5 bases and J 5 bases, with 12 bases left between them. The CDR3 covers 14 residues.

The chain recombines TRBV11-2 with TRBJ2-2, with D possibly being TRBD2 (5 bases). This TCR came from a human donor with glioblastoma. The sequences come from blood, collected after dendritic cell vaccination. The CDR3 DNA follows: TGTGCCAGCAGCCCATTGCGGGTGACCGGGGAGCTGTTTTTT. This encodes CASSPLRVTGELFF.